Presented here are 18 T cell receptor beta chains from one specimen sequenced in a study of T cells in Graves' hyperthyroidism and ophthalmopathy. Amplified TCR beta CDR3 regions derived from RNA transcripts. The HTBI set primed first-round TCR CDR3 RT-PCR. TCRdb passed the multiplex PCR reads through MiXCR, listing each CDR3 protein once. This sample has under 400,000 distinct CDR3 sequences; approximately 16% occur once, and the top ten carry 33%. Material: blood. These receptors came from a man aged 25 to 40 with Graves' hyperthyroidism.

The chain uses TRBV27 and TRBJ1-1; D perhaps matches TRBD1 (5 bases). V lost 8 bases and J lost 4, with 14 bases in between. The CDR3 length is 13 residues. CDR1 is MNHEY and CDR2 is SMNVEV in the germline V gene (reference sequence). CDR3 bases: TGTGCCAGCCGTGCCGGGGGGAGCACTGAAGCTTTCTTT. The encoded protein is CASRAGGSTEAFF.

V gene TRBV20-1 combines with J gene TRBJ1-6, with D perhaps TRBD1 (5 bases). Deletions cut 5 bases from V and 7 bases from J, with 15 bases between. The germline V gene encodes CDR1 DFQATT and CDR2 SNEGSKA (reference sequence). This CDR3 comprises 14 residues. The chain's CDR3 is CSALASGPNSPLHF. In DNA form, the CDR3 reads TGCAGTGCTTTGGCCTCGGGGCCCAATTCACCCCTCCACTTT.

This clonotype occurred a few times. The chain combines TRBV30 with TRBJ1-4; 8 positions agree with TRBD1. This CDR3 has 13 amino acids. From germline, CDR1 is GTSNPN and CDR2 SVGIG (reference sequence). V was pared by 4 bases and J by 8 bases, with 6 bases of the junction left unmatched. The CDR3 spells CAWNRGRGEKLFF. In DNA form, the CDR3 reads TGTGCCTGGAACAGGGGGAGGGGAGAAAAACTGTTTTTT.

This chain connects TRBV2 to TRBJ2-7; D unresolved. The V end was cut by 2 bases, the J end by 5 bases, with 22 bases between. The CDR3 spans 17 residues. Per germline, CDR1 SNHLY and CDR2 FYNNEI. CDR3 DNA sequence: TGTGCCAGCAGTGAACATCTAGTTCCCTCAAAGTCCGACGAGCAGTACTTC. It translates to CASSEHLVPSKSDEQYF.

The table lists this clonotype with many counts. The rearrangement uses TRBV9 and TRBJ2-7; TRBD2 aligns across 14 bases. The CDR3 sequence is 15 residues long. J was trimmed by 5 bases and V by 3 bases; bases with no gene match: 4. The germline CDR1 and CDR2 sequences are SGDLS and YYNGEE. The CDR3 bases are TGTGCCAGCAGCGAGGGACTAGCGGGAGTTGACGAGCAGTACTTC. Amino acids: CASSEGLAGVDEQYF.

On this clonotype itself: Mismatch with germline at one junction end may stem from a read error. This chain's CDR3 is CASSLGPGNDGYAF. Here the CDR3 DNA reads TGCGCCAGCAGCCTGGGGCCAGGAAATGATGGCTACGCCTTC. The V and J genes are TRBV5-1 and TRBJ1-2, with a weak D call TRBD1 (5 bases). Germline V lookup: CDR1 SGHRS, CDR2 YFSETQ. The length of the CDR3 is 14 residues.

The gene calls are TRBV27 and TRBJ2-1; D might be TRBD1 (6 bases). Trimming left V 9 bases short and J 6 bases short, with 18 bases between. The CDR3 contains 14 residues. The V gene's germline CDR1 is MNHEY and CDR2 SMNVEV (reference sequence). This CDR3 reads CASSRGSALNEQFF. DNA for the CDR3: TGTGCCAGTTCTAGGGGGAGTGCCCTCAATGAGCAGTTCTTC.

This clonotype was recorded once. V and J are TRBV5-1 and TRBJ1-6, with TRBD1 matching 7 bases. Germline V gene sequence: CDR1 SGHRS, CDR2 YFSETQ. This CDR3 comprises 16 residues. J lost 9 bases, V lost 4 bases, and 13 bases had no gene match. The CDR3 coding sequence is TGCGCCAGCAGCCCGGCACTCACAGGGGATGCTTCACCCCTCCACTTT. This codes for CASSPALTGDASPLHF.

This clonotype was counted a few times. This chain's CDR3 is CASKRLWNTEAFF. CDR3 nucleotide sequence: TGCGCCAGCAAGCGGCTTTGGAACACTGAAGCTTTCTTT. The V call is TRBV5-1, the J call TRBJ1-1; D gene ambiguous. The V gene's germline CDR1 is SGHRS and CDR2 YFSETQ. Trimming removed 6 bases from V and 1 base from J, with 10 bases in between. This CDR3 has 13 residues.

This clonotype turned up a few times. The chain has TRBV6-1 and TRBJ2-1; TRBD2 is a possible D gene (6 bases). The V gene's germline CDR1 is MNHNS and CDR2 SASEGT. The V gene lost 3 bases and the J gene lost 7 bases, with 10 bases spanning the gap. CDR3 length: 13 amino acids. CDR3 sequence (DNA): TGTGCCAGCAGTGAGGCGGGACTTAATGAGCAGTTCTTC. Protein sequence: CASSEAGLNEQFF.

In this sample, this clonotype turned up many times. V is TRBV28 and J is TRBJ2-7; D tentatively fits TRBD1 or TRBD2 (5 bases each). The CDR3 extends over 13 amino acids. Between the trimmed V and J ends, which lost 3 bases and 5 bases, there was a span of 11 bases. Germline V lookup: CDR1 MDHEN, CDR2 SYDVKM. CDR3 coding DNA: TGTGCCAGCAGTTTGACAGAGGGCCACGAGCAGTACTTC. It yields the protein CASSLTEGHEQYF.

The table lists this clonotype with many counts. The chain combines TRBV12-3 or TRBV12-4 with TRBJ2-7; D is possibly TRBD2 (5 bases). Trimming left V 0 bases short and J 7 bases short, with 19 bases between. The CDR3 runs 16 residues. The CDR3 loop is CASSLALSGRLEEQYF. CDR3 coding DNA: TGTGCCAGCAGTTTAGCGCTAAGCGGCAGGTTGGAGGAGCAGTACTTC.

This clonotype was detected many times. V gene TRBV12-5 combines with J gene TRBJ2-5; 7 bases match TRBD2. The V and J ends lost 2 bases and 5 bases, in that order; junction bases with no gene match: 2. The CDR3 is made up of 13 amino acids. From germline, CDR1 is LGHNT and CDR2 FRNRAP. This CDR3 reads CASGLWRGETQYF. The CDR3 DNA reads TGTGCTAGTGGTTTGTGGCGGGGGGAGACCCAGTACTTC.

This clonotype was seen a few times. One end of the junction varies from germline; a read error may be responsible. The chain employs TRBV20-1 and TRBJ2-7; TRBD1 might be the D (5 bases). This CDR3 contains 13 residues. Germline assignment: CDR1 DFQATT and CDR2 SNEGSKA (reference sequence). The chain's CDR3 is CSARDYRSCEQYF. CDR3 bases: TGCAGTGCTAGAGATTACAGGTCCTGCGAGCAGTACTTC.

About this clonotype: Relative to the germline gene, one junction end is altered; a read error may explain this. The chain joins TRBV7-9 to TRBJ2-7; perhaps D is TRBD1 or TRBD2 (6 bases each). Germline V gene data show CDR1 as SEHNR and CDR2 as FQNEAQ (reference sequence). CDR3 length: 12 amino acids. The CDR3 DNA reads as TGTGCCGGCAGCTTAGGGGGGTACGAGCAGTACTTC. This codes for CAGSLGGYEQYF.

In its sample, this clonotype was seen many times. The J gene is TRBJ2-1, the V gene TRBV11-3, with a tentative D call TRBD2 (6 bases). Germline CDR1 SGHNT, CDR2 YENEEA. CDR3 length equals 13 residues. Trimming removed 7 bases at V and 5 bases at J, with 12 bases between. This chain's CDR3 is CASIQGGDNEQFF. CDR3 in DNA: TGTGCCAGCATCCAAGGAGGGGACAATGAGCAGTTCTTC.

This clonotype showed up many times. The CDR3 nucleotides read TGTGCCAGCAGCCCTCGGACGGATTCACCCCTCCACTTT. Amino acids: CASSPRTDSPLHF. The chain combines TRBV7-2 with TRBJ1-6; D gene unclear. This CDR3 is built from 13 residues. The germline gives CDR1 SGHTA, CDR2 FQGNSA. V was clipped by 5 bases and J by 8 bases, with 10 bases between them.

This clonotype was observed a few times. The chain uses TRBV11-3 and TRBJ1-1; D not certain. There are 14 residues in the CDR3. The germline CDR1 and CDR2 sequences are SGHNT and YENEEA. V lost 4 bases, J lost 13 bases, and 22 bases lay in between. Here the CDR3 reads CASSSIDNSGVGFF. The CDR3 DNA reads as TGTGCCAGCAGCTCGATCGACAACTCTGGGGTGGGTTTCTTT.